This T cell receptor beta chain was obtained from a study of blood T cell repertoires in COVID-19. Overall study context: Specimens from acute and convalescent COVID-19 originated in the United States, Italy and Spain.

V shed 4 bases and J 7 bases; nucleotides not matched to a gene: 6. The CDR3 covers 14 residues. Germline V gene lookup returns CDR1 SGHNT and CDR2 YYREEE (reference sequence). Original data processing: Scientists estimated how many nucleated cells there were by amplifying reference gene primers. TCRdb keeps only in-frame clones here, not all; method: immunoSEQ multiplex PCR. D and trimming come from the DNA, and the V and J calls and clone size come from that table. The table records 15,000 to 20,000 clones, roughly nine tenths of them present only once. What was sequenced was peripheral blood. This TCR was sampled from a man aged 45-65 years with active COVID-19. The V gene is TRBV5-4, the J gene TRBJ1-5, with 9 nucleotides matching TRBD1. For the CDR3, the DNA is TGTGCCAGCAGCCTACAGGGGGCAGGACAGCCCCAGCATTTT. It is translated as CASSLQGAGQPQHF.